Below, 27 T cell receptor beta chains from the same sample are listed, as sequenced in a study of response to subunit inactivated influenza vaccine. TCRdb independently ran MiXCR on the RT-PCR reads; one entry per CDR3 protein. The data show a few hundred thousand distinct CDR3 sequences, with around a fifth seen just once and 10% held by the top ten. The sequencing here drew on PBMCs from blood, taken around 22 months after vaccination. The receptors here all came from a man aged 50 to 69 who received an inactivated influenza vaccine.

The chain uses TRBV2 and TRBJ1-3, with D tentatively TRBD1 (5 bases). V was shortened by 7 bases and J by 0 bases, with 13 bases between the two germline ends. This CDR3 is 15 amino acids long. CDR1 SNHLY and CDR2 FYNNEI come from the germline V gene. The CDR3 region is CASTTDKFSGNTIYF. CDR3 DNA sequence: TGTGCCAGCACCACGGACAAATTCTCTGGAAACACCATATATTTT. The variable domain in full, with the rest retrieved from reference TRBV2 and TRBJ1-3, is EPEVTQTPSHQVTQMGQEVILRCVPISNHLYFYWYRQILGQKVEFLVSFYNNEISEKSEIFDDQFSVERPDGSNFTLKIRSTKLEDSAMYFCASTTDKFSGNTIYFGEGSWLTVV.

This clonotype was detected only once. The genes are TRBV30 and TRBJ1-1; D not certain. The CDR3 loop spans 14 amino acids. Trimming left V 5 bases short and J 0 bases short, with 13 bases between. Germline CDR1 is GTSNPN and CDR2 is SVGIG (reference sequence). The CDR3 protein is CAWSWGEMNTEAFF. The CDR3 DNA sequence: TGTGCCTGGTCCTGGGGAGAAATGAACACTGAAGCTTTCTTT.

This clonotype was counted a few times. The V and J genes are TRBV28 and TRBJ1-6, with a tentative D call TRBD1 (5 bases). The CDR3 loop spans 18 amino acids. V lost 6 bases to trimming and J lost 1 base, with 19 bases between them. Per germline, CDR1 MDHEN and CDR2 SYDVKM. CDR3 sequence (DNA): TGTGCCAGCAGGGGACGGACTAGATGGAGGTCCTATAATTCACCCCTCCACTTT. Amino acid sequence: CASRGRTRWRSYNSPLHF.

This clonotype appeared a few times. This chain links TRBV29-1 with TRBJ1-2, with D tentatively TRBD1 (6 bases). The CDR3 is 11 residues long. Looked up from germline, CDR1 is SQVTM and CDR2 is ANQGSEA. Deletions cut 5 bases from V and 6 bases from J, with 10 bases between. CDR3 coding DNA: TGCAGCGTTATCGCAGGGGATGGCTACACCTTC. Its translation: CSVIAGDGYTF.

V usage is TRBV5-1 and J usage is TRBJ1-1; D possibly corresponds to TRBD1 (6 bases). CDR1 is SGHRS, CDR2 YFSETQ, per germline. CDR3 length equals 16 residues. V lost 2 bases and J 2 bases, leaving 16 bases between the germline ends. CDR3 nucleotide sequence: TGCGCCAGCAGCTTCCCCAAGGACAGTGAAAACACTGAAGCTTTCTTT. Translating it yields CASSFPKDSENTEAFF.

The chain has TRBV20-1 and TRBJ2-4; the D is unclear. Germline lookup yields CDR1 DFQATT and CDR2 SNEGSKA (reference sequence). The length of the CDR3 is 16 residues. Trimming removed 5 bases from V and 1 base from J, with 18 bases in between. The CDR3 DNA is TGCAGTGCTTCTAGACTGGATCCCAGCGCCAAAAACATTCAGTACTTC. Protein product: CSASRLDPSAKNIQYF.

V gene TRBV7-9 combines with J gene TRBJ1-2, with 7 bases fitting TRBD1. Germline values: CDR1 SEHNR, CDR2 FQNEAQ (reference sequence). The ends lost 4 bases at V and 7 bases at J; junction bases unmatched: 6. This CDR3 contains 13 residues. The CDR3 DNA sequence: TGTGCCAGCAGCTCCACAGGGGAGTTTGGCTACACCTTC. Its protein product is CASSSTGEFGYTF.

The J gene is TRBJ2-1, the V gene TRBV7-8; tentatively, D is TRBD1 or TRBD2 (5 bases each). Trimming stripped 1 base from V and 0 bases from J, with 10 bases between. The CDR3 sequence is 16 residues long. CDR1 and CDR2 (germline): SGHVS, FQNEAQ. The CDR3 DNA sequence: TGTGCCAGCAGCTTAGGCTATGGGGGCTCCTACAATGAGCAGTTCTTC. Translation gives CASSLGYGGSYNEQFF.

This clonotype was detected many times. The J gene is TRBJ2-1, the V gene TRBV7-2; TRBD2 matches 13 bases. The CDR3 sequence is 18 residues long. Trimming took 5 bases from V and 7 from J; bases not matched to a gene: 14. The germline V gene encodes CDR1 SGHTA and CDR2 FQGNSA. The CDR3 region has the DNA TGTGCCAGCAGCCCCGGACTAGCGGGAGAGGCTACTAGGAATGAGCAGTTCTTC. Translation: CASSPGLAGEATRNEQFF.

This clonotype was counted ten times or more. The genes are TRBV2 and TRBJ2-1; tentatively, D is TRBD1 (5 bases). V was clipped by 1 base and J by 3 bases, with 10 bases between them. Germline CDR1 is SNHLY and CDR2 is FYNNEI. CDR3 length: 15 residues. The CDR3 coding sequence is TGTGCCAGCAGTGAAGAGGTACAGGTCTACAATGAGCAGTTCTTC. Its translation is CASSEEVQVYNEQFF.

A few counts support this clonotype. The chain links TRBV25-1 to TRBJ1-2; 7 nucleotides match TRBD1. The germline gives CDR1 MGHDK, CDR2 SYGVNS. The V gene end was trimmed by 2 bases and the J gene end by 7 bases; junction bases not matched to a gene: 10. This CDR3 contains 15 residues. CDR3 protein: CASSEPATGIRGYTF. The CDR3 coding sequence is TGTGCCAGCAGTGAACCCGCGACAGGGATTCGTGGCTACACCTTC.

The chain links TRBV7-8 to TRBJ2-5; TRBD2 is a possible D gene (7 bases). CDR1 is SGHVS, CDR2 FQNEAQ, per germline. V lost 0 bases and J lost 7, with 9 bases in between. The CDR3 is 13 residues long. Here the CDR3 DNA reads TGTGCCAGCAGCTTAGCAGGGGGGGGGACCCAGTACTTC. Translating it yields CASSLAGGGTQYF.

This clonotype was observed a handful of times. V usage is TRBV3-1 and J usage is TRBJ1-2; D is unresolved. With 4 bases removed from V and 2 bases from J, the gap between germline ends came to 8 bases. CDR1 and CDR2 (germline): LGHDT, YNNKEL (reference sequence). CDR3 size: 13 residues. CDR3 in amino acids: CASSPGINYGYTF. The CDR3 bases are TGTGCCAGCAGCCCCGGGATCAACTATGGCTACACCTTC.

Details on this clonotype: This may come from a read error, since a much larger clone is one base off. The chain has TRBV29-1 and TRBJ1-1; no clear D. Germline CDR1 SQVTM, CDR2 ANQGSEA. There are 13 residues in the CDR3. CDR3 in amino acids: CGVVIYLNTEAFF. In nucleotides, the CDR3 is TGCGGCGTTGTGATATATTTGAACACTGAAGCTTTCTTT.

This clonotype came up many times. The chain combines TRBV4-2 with TRBJ1-2; TRBD1 might be the D (5 bases). The CDR3 is 16 amino acids. Germline CDR1 LGHNA, CDR2 YNFKEQ. V lost 0 bases and J lost 4, with 15 bases in between. DNA for the CDR3: TGTGCCAGCAGCCAAGATTGGGGGGACCCGGCCTATGGCTACACCTTC. It is translated as CASSQDWGDPAYGYTF.

This clonotype was seen a handful of times. This chain links TRBV3-1 with TRBJ1-1; the D is unclear. With 3 bases removed from V and 1 base from J, the gap between germline ends came to 6 bases. Germline V gene sequence: CDR1 LGHDT, CDR2 YNNKEL (reference sequence). The CDR3 loop spans 13 amino acids. The CDR3 loop reads CASSHRPNTEAFF. CDR3 DNA sequence: TGTGCCAGCAGCCACCGGCCGAACACTGAAGCTTTCTTT.

With regard to this clonotype: At one of its ends the junction is not consistent with the germline gene, which may arise from a read error. This rearrangement joins TRBV27 to TRBJ2-7; TRBD1 or TRBD2 may be the D gene (5 bases each). CDR3 length: 13 residues. Germline lookup yields CDR1 MNHEY and CDR2 SMNVEV (reference sequence). CDR3 in amino acids: CASSPTGRPGVRF. The CDR3 region has the DNA TGTGCCAGCAGTCCAACGGGACGGCCCGGGGTTCGGTTC.

The chain couples TRBV2 to TRBJ1-1; a weak D match, TRBD1 (5 bases). The CDR3 length is 16 residues. V was shortened by 4 bases and J by 4 bases, with 19 bases between the two germline ends. Germline values: CDR1 SNHLY, CDR2 FYNNEI. DNA for the CDR3: TGTGCCAGCAGTGTGGCCGGGACCTCCCTGGGCACTGAAGCTTTCTTT. Amino acids: CASSVAGTSLGTEAFF.

The sample holds a few counts of this clonotype. The chain uses TRBV12-3 or TRBV12-4 and TRBJ1-5, with 7 bases identical to TRBD1. CDR3 length: 13 amino acids. V lost 5 bases to trimming and J lost 8 bases; unmatched junction nucleotides: 6. DNA for the CDR3: TGTGCCAGCAGTCCGACAGGGCGGGAGCCCCAGCATTTT. This codes for CASSPTGREPQHF.

This clonotype was detected ten times or more. This sequence joins TRBV5-4 and TRBJ1-5; 7 bases map to TRBD1. The V gene end was trimmed by 4 bases and the J gene end by 1 base; junction bases not matched to a gene: 2. CDR3 length: 14 amino acids. Germline V gene sequence: CDR1 SGHNT, CDR2 YYREEE (reference sequence). The CDR3, as DNA: TGTGCCAGCAGCGCGGGACAGAGCAATCAGCCCCAGCATTTT. Its protein is CASSAGQSNQPQHF.

The genes are TRBV11-2 and TRBJ2-1; possible D gene TRBD2, 5 bases. Germline values: CDR1 SGHAT, CDR2 FQNNGV. The CDR3 consists of 17 residues. V shed 1 base and J shed 4 bases, with 17 bases lying between them. In DNA form, the CDR3 reads TGTGCCAGCAGCTTAGTCCTACTAAAGGACTTTTACAATGAGCAGTTCTTC. Protein product: CASSLVLLKDFYNEQFF.

There are a few counts of this clonotype. The rearrangement links TRBV20-1 to TRBJ2-7; 10 bases are a match to TRBD2. Per the germline V gene, CDR1 is DFQATT and CDR2 is SNEGSKA (reference sequence). CDR3 length equals 14 residues. V lost 1 base, J lost 5 bases, and 5 bases stayed unmatched. The CDR3 loop is CSARAAGGPHEQYF. Written as DNA, the CDR3 is TGCAGTGCTAGAGCAGCGGGAGGGCCCCACGAGCAGTACTTC.

This clonotype occurred a few times. The chain combines TRBV7-9 with TRBJ1-2; D ambiguous. Trimming shortened V by 5 bases and J by 2 bases, and 15 bases separated the two germline ends. The CDR3 spans 15 residues. CDR1 and CDR2 from the germline V gene are SEHNR and FQNEAQ (reference sequence). CDR3 DNA: TGTGCCAGCAGCCTCGACGGATCCAAAAACTATGGCTACACCTTC. Protein sequence: CASSLDGSKNYGYTF.

CDR3 nucleotide sequence: TGTGCCAGTGGCTATCTCTACGAGCAGTACTTC. Translated, it gives CASGYLYEQYF. The chain combines TRBV19 with TRBJ2-7; D is unresolved. Looked up from germline, CDR1 is LNHDA and CDR2 is SQIVND (reference sequence). V lost 8 bases, J lost 3 bases, and 8 bases lay in between. This CDR3 spans 11 amino acids.

This clonotype showed up just a few times. This rearrangement joins TRBV29-1 to TRBJ1-1; TRBD1 might be the D (5 bases). V shed 6 bases and J shed 1 base, with 15 bases lying between them. CDR1 and CDR2 from the germline V gene are SQVTM and ANQGSEA. The length of the CDR3 is 14 residues. CDR3 sequence (DNA): TGCAGCGTAGAAAACAGGCTGGGGAACACTGAAGCTTTCTTT. Translation: CSVENRLGNTEAFF.

This clonotype has a handful of counts. V and J are TRBV5-1 and TRBJ1-2, with 7 bases lining up with TRBD1. V lost 6 bases, J lost 4 bases, and 12 bases stayed unmatched. Germline CDR1 SGHRS, CDR2 YFSETQ. CDR3 length: 15 amino acids. CDR3 nucleotide sequence: TGCGCCAGCAACCCGGGCAGGGGGGAGATCTATGGCTACACCTTC. This sequence encodes CASNPGRGEIYGYTF.

Only a few counts were recorded for this clonotype. The V call is TRBV28, the J call TRBJ1-1; D unresolved. This CDR3 has 12 residues. Germline V gene data show CDR1 as MDHEN and CDR2 as SYDVKM. V was cut by 10 bases and J by 1 base, with 10 bases left in between. CDR3: CATARPNTEAFF. CDR3 bases: TGTGCCACCGCGAGGCCGAACACTGAAGCTTTCTTT.